These 21 T cell receptor beta chains originate from one sample sequenced in a study of regulatory T cells in long-lasting Graves disease. According to the study, TCR beta libraries were built with iRepertoire HTBI primers and CDR3-region Arm-PCR. From the multiplex PCR reads, TCRdb called clonotypes with MiXCR, one entry per CDR3 protein. The sample gives about 440,000 distinct CDR3 sequences, more than 13% of which show up once; 16% is in the top ten. The time point is: newly diagnosed GD, antithyroid drugs for less than 3 months. RNA extracted from PBMCs served as the sequencing template. These data are also associated with another study on T cells in Graves' hyperthyroidism and ophthalmopathy.

Source: peripheral blood mononuclear cells (PBMCs), taken at new diagnosis, from a patient treated with antithyroid drugs. These receptors were taken from a woman aged 25 to 39 with Graves disease.

The chain is built from TRBV7-9 and TRBJ1-1; D call uncertain. The germline V gene encodes CDR1 SEHNR and CDR2 FQNEAQ (reference sequence). The germline V and J ends were trimmed by 5 bases and 4 bases, with 11 bases remaining between them. This CDR3 is 13 amino acids long. The CDR3, as DNA: TGTGCCAGCAGCGGAGGCAGCTCCACTGAAGCTTTCTTT. It translates to CASSGGSSTEAFF.

Ten or more counts support this clonotype. The CDR3 DNA reads as TGTGCCACCCGGGCTAGCGCAGACCAAGAGACCCAGTACTTC. Its protein is CATRASADQETQYF. The chain carries TRBV24-1 and TRBJ2-5; D possibly corresponds to TRBD2 (6 bases). This CDR3 is 14 amino acids long. Per the germline V gene, CDR1 is KGHDR and CDR2 is SFDVKD. The germline V and J ends were trimmed by 9 bases and 0 bases, with 13 bases remaining between them.

Many counts were recorded for this clonotype. V is TRBV27 and J is TRBJ2-7; 7 bases fit TRBD1. With 3 bases clipped from V and 2 bases from J, the junction kept 4 bases outside the gene matches. CDR1 is MNHEY and CDR2 is SMNVEV in the germline V gene (reference sequence). The CDR3 runs 14 residues. CDR3 DNA sequence: TGTGCCAGCAGTTTTTGGACAGGAGCCTACGAGCAGTACTTC. The encoded protein is CASSFWTGAYEQYF.

This clonotype came up many times. The gene calls are TRBV28 and TRBJ1-2; D not resolved. The V gene lost 7 bases and the J gene lost 2 bases, with 17 bases spanning the gap. There are 15 residues in the CDR3. Germline V lookup: CDR1 MDHEN, CDR2 SYDVKM. CDR3 loop: CASKRTGRLNYGYTF. CDR3 coding DNA: TGTGCCAGCAAGCGCACCGGGAGGCTGAACTATGGCTACACCTTC.

V is TRBV28 and J is TRBJ2-7; D is perhaps TRBD2 (5 bases). The CDR3 sequence is 14 residues long. Germline values: CDR1 MDHEN, CDR2 SYDVKM. Trimming removed 5 bases from V and 3 bases from J, with 14 bases in between. This chain's CDR3 is CASSQEAPGYEQYF. Here the CDR3 DNA reads TGTGCCAGCAGTCAGGAGGCCCCCGGCTACGAGCAGTACTTC.

The table lists this clonotype with many counts. J is TRBJ2-5 and V is TRBV20-1; TRBD2 might be the D (5 bases). Germline V gene data show CDR1 as DFQATT and CDR2 as SNEGSKA (reference sequence). With 0 bases removed from V and 2 bases from J, the gap between germline ends came to 34 bases. The CDR3 runs to 22 residues. CDR3 bases: TGCAGTGCTAGAGATGGGCGGGTTTCGGATGAGCTTCTGTTAGTGGGGCAAGAGACCCAGTACTTC. The encoded protein is CSARDGRVSDELLLVGQETQYF.

J is TRBJ2-2 and V is TRBV2; 7 bases are shared with TRBD2. Germline V CDR1 and CDR2: SNHLY, FYNNEI. The V gene end was trimmed by 6 bases and the J gene end by 7 bases; junction bases not matched to a gene: 8. This CDR3 region has 14 residues. This CDR3 is CASRERDWVGELFF. In DNA, the CDR3 is TGTGCCAGCAGGGAGCGGGACTGGGTCGGGGAGCTGTTTTTT.

The chain combines TRBV15 with TRBJ1-3; D not certain. With 0 bases removed from V and 4 bases from J, the gap between germline ends came to 4 bases. The V gene's germline CDR1 is LNHNV and CDR2 YYDKDF (reference sequence). This CDR3 has 13 residues. The CDR3 is CATSRDGGNTIYF. In DNA form, the CDR3 reads TGTGCCACCAGCAGAGATGGAGGAAACACCATATATTTT.

This clonotype occurred a few times. CDR3 nucleotides: TGTGCCAGTAGTGGACTAGCGTTGGGGGGGCAGTATTTT. It translates to CASSGLALGGQYF. V and J are TRBV19 and TRBJ2-3; 9 positions agree with TRBD2. Germline V gene sequence: CDR1 LNHDA, CDR2 SQIVND (reference sequence). The CDR3 sequence is 13 residues long. V lost 5 bases, J lost 11 bases, and 8 bases stayed unmatched.

This clonotype was detected a few times. The chain uses TRBV24-1 and TRBJ2-1; 9 bases map to TRBD1. Germline loops: CDR1 KGHDR, CDR2 SFDVKD. This CDR3 is built from 15 residues. The trim removed 9 bases at V and 5 bases at J, leaving 10 bases unmatched. The chain's CDR3 is CATGTGTGQNNEQFF. CDR3 nucleotide sequence: TGTGCCACCGGTACCGGGACAGGGCAAAACAATGAGCAGTTCTTC.

The V call is TRBV27, the J call TRBJ2-5; D unresolved. Looked up from germline, CDR1 is MNHEY and CDR2 is SMNVEV (reference sequence). Deletions cut 0 bases from V and 4 bases from J, with 21 bases between. The CDR3 contains 18 residues. This CDR3 is CASSLSLLKGAKGETQYF. In nucleotides, the CDR3 is TGTGCCAGCAGTTTATCGCTTCTGAAGGGCGCTAAGGGAGAGACCCAGTACTTC.

The chain joins TRBV2 to TRBJ2-5; D may be TRBD2 (6 bases). V was clipped by 8 bases and J by 5 bases, with 12 bases between them. The CDR3 loop spans 12 amino acids. Germline loops: CDR1 SNHLY, CDR2 FYNNEI. CDR3 bases: TGTGCCAGCTCGACTAGAAGGGAGACCCAGTACTTC. Protein product: CASSTRRETQYF.

This clonotype was found many times. The CDR3 loop is CASSQVRDGTEAFF. CDR3 nucleotide sequence: TGTGCCAGCAGCCAAGTCAGGGACGGCACTGAAGCTTTCTTT. V and J are TRBV3-1 and TRBJ1-1; D may be TRBD1 (5 bases). V was shortened by 1 base and J by 4 bases, with 10 bases between the two germline ends. The germline V gene has CDR1 LGHDT and CDR2 YNNKEL (reference sequence). This CDR3 is built from 14 residues.

V is TRBV10-2 and J is TRBJ2-3; TRBD2 matches at 7 bases. V gave up 5 bases and J gave up 6 bases; unmatched junction bases: 8. CDR3 length: 14 amino acids. Per the germline V gene, CDR1 is WSHSY and CDR2 is SAAADI. The CDR3 DNA sequence: TGCGCCAGCAGTCACCCCGGGGAGGGGGATACGCAGTATTTT. Protein sequence: CASSHPGEGDTQYF.

This clonotype showed up many times. The chain is built from TRBV20-1 and TRBJ2-5; D not resolved. Germline values: CDR1 DFQATT, CDR2 SNEGSKA (reference sequence). Deletions cut 0 bases from V and 1 base from J, with 9 bases between. The CDR3 is made up of 14 amino acids. This CDR3 reads CSAREVVGQETQYF. CDR3 nucleotides: TGCAGTGCTAGAGAGGTTGTAGGCCAAGAGACCCAGTACTTC.

This clonotype has a count of ten or more. The rearrangement links TRBV2 to TRBJ1-1, with D tentatively TRBD1 (5 bases). The CDR3 is made up of 14 amino acids. CDR1 is SNHLY and CDR2 is FYNNEI in the germline V gene. V dropped 6 bases and J dropped 1 base, with 12 bases sitting between them. Here the CDR3 reads CASRGPPQNTEAFF. As DNA, the CDR3 is TGTGCCAGCAGGGGACCCCCTCAGAACACTGAAGCTTTCTTT.

This clonotype was recorded at least ten times. The chain combines TRBV2 with TRBJ2-3; either TRBD1 or TRBD2 may supply D (6 bases each). V was clipped by 7 bases and J by 2 bases, with 16 bases between them. The CDR3 is 15 residues long. Germline CDR1 and CDR2: SNHLY and FYNNEI. CDR3 amino acids: CASIWTAGHTDTQYF. The CDR3 DNA is TGTGCCAGCATTTGGACAGCGGGCCACACAGATACGCAGTATTTT.

This chain uses TRBV7-9 with TRBJ2-1; TRBD1 matches 10 bases. With 5 bases clipped from V and 9 bases from J, the junction kept 7 bases outside the gene matches. The V gene's germline CDR1 is SEHNR and CDR2 FQNEAQ (reference sequence). There are 14 residues in the CDR3. This chain's CDR3 is CASSLRDRGSEQFF. The CDR3 nucleotides read TGTGCCAGCAGCCTCCGGGACAGGGGTTCTGAGCAGTTCTTC.

This clonotype was counted ten times or more. The rearrangement uses TRBV12-3 or TRBV12-4 and TRBJ2-2, with D possibly being TRBD1 (6 bases). The V and J ends lost 5 bases and 6 bases respectively, with 19 bases between them. This CDR3 is built from 16 residues. CDR3 bases: TGTGCCAGCAGTCGTCAGGGGTTAGGTCGGTCCGGGGAGCTGTTTTTT. It specifies CASSRQGLGRSGELFF.

Many counts were recorded for this clonotype. Here the CDR3 reads CASSQSLAVETQYF. The CDR3 DNA follows: TGTGCCAGCAGCCAATCACTAGCGGTGGAGACCCAGTACTTC. The chain links TRBV3-1 to TRBJ2-5; TRBD2 agrees at 8 bases. The CDR3 contains 14 residues. CDR1 is LGHDT and CDR2 is YNNKEL in the germline V gene (reference sequence). V shed 2 bases, J shed 5 bases, and the junction held 4 bases outside the gene matches.

This clonotype was seen ten or more times. The chain couples TRBV5-1 to TRBJ1-1; no reliable D call. Trimming took 5 bases from V and 1 from J, leaving 9 bases between them. The CDR3 covers 13 residues. CDR1 SGHRS and CDR2 YFSETQ come from the germline V gene. DNA for the CDR3: TGCGCCAGCAGGTTGAATAGGAACACTGAAGCTTTCTTT. This encodes CASRLNRNTEAFF.